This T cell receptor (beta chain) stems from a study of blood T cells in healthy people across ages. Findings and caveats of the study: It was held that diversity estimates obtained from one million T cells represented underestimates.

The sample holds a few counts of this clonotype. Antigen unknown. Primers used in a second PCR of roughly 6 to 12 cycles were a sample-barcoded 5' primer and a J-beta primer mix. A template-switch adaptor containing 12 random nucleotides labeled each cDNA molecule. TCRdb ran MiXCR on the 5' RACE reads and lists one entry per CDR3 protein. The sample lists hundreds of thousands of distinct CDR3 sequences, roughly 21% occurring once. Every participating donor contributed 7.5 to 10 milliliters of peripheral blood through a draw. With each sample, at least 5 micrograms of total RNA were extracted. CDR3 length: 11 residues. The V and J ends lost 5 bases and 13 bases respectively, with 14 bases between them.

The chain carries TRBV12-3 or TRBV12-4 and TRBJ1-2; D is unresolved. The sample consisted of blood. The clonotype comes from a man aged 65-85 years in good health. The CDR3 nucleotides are TGTGCCAGCAGTCTTGGACCCAGTCGCACCTTC. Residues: CASSLGPSRTF.